These 16 T cell receptor beta chains originate from one sample sequenced in a study of blood T cell repertoires in COVID-19. Assay used: immunoSEQ multiplex PCR; TCRdb lists only in-frame clones, some missing. The repertoire holds 250,000 to 300,000 clones, with roughly 90% as singletons. The sample was PBMCs or T cells enriched from blood (not recorded which). Receptor source: a woman aged 25-40 years who had recovered from COVID-19.

The chain combines TRBV5-1 with TRBJ1-6; 12 positions match TRBD1. V was clipped by 2 bases and J by 10 bases; unmatched bases: 4. CDR1 SGHRS and CDR2 YFSETQ come from the germline V gene. This CDR3 contains 15 residues. DNA for the CDR3: TGCGCCAGCAGCTTCTCCGGGACAGGGGGCTCACCCCTCCACTTT. Amino acids: CASSFSGTGGSPLHF.

This sequence joins TRBV27 and TRBJ2-7, with D perhaps matching TRBD1 (6 bases). V was shortened by 2 bases and J by 1 base, with 9 bases between the two germline ends. The CDR3 spans 14 residues. Germline V gives CDR1 MNHEY, CDR2 SMNVEV (reference sequence). DNA of the CDR3: TGTGCCAGCAGTTTAAGGGGGTGGTCCTACGAGCAGTACTTC. It yields the protein CASSLRGWSYEQYF.

This clone was seen just once. The genes are TRBV14 and TRBJ1-6; D is unclear. The CDR3 covers 13 residues. CDR1 and CDR2 from the germline V gene are SGHDN and FVKESK. Trimming shortened V by 6 bases and J by 9 bases, and 12 bases separated the two germline ends. CDR3 sequence reads: CASSPRPTSPLHF. CDR3 in DNA: TGTGCCAGCAGTCCCAGGCCTACTTCACCCCTCCACTTT.

The genes are TRBV19 and TRBJ2-1, with D maybe TRBD2 (5 bases). Germline CDR1 LNHDA, CDR2 SQIVND (reference sequence). V lost 3 bases, J lost 7 bases, and 22 bases lay in between. The length of the CDR3 is 17 residues. The CDR3 coding sequence is TGTGCCAGTAGTATCCCCCTTAGCGCAGGAGTGGGGAATGAGCAGTTCTTC. It yields the protein CASSIPLSAGVGNEQFF.

This chain uses TRBV24-1 with TRBJ2-1; 7 nucleotides line up with TRBD1. V trimming: 4 bases; J trimming: 4 bases; junction bases outside the gene matches: 15. The germline V gene has CDR1 KGHDR and CDR2 SFDVKD. There are 18 residues in the CDR3. CDR3 residues: CATSDPGQKPNNYNEQFF. CDR3 DNA sequence: TGTGCCACCAGTGACCCGGGACAGAAACCTAACAATTACAATGAGCAGTTCTTC.

The chain uses TRBV7-9 and TRBJ2-5; the D gene is possibly TRBD1 (6 bases). The CDR3 runs to 15 residues. Germline CDR1 and CDR2: SEHNR and FQNEAQ (reference sequence). V lost 2 bases and J 4 bases, leaving 14 bases between the germline ends. The CDR3 is CASSLKQGAGETQYF. CDR3 nucleotide sequence: TGTGCCAGCAGCTTAAAACAGGGTGCGGGAGAGACCCAGTACTTC.

The V gene is TRBV5-1, the J gene TRBJ1-1; D ambiguous. The CDR3 length is 12 residues. The germline V gene encodes CDR1 SGHRS and CDR2 YFSETQ. The V and J ends lost 5 bases and 7 bases respectively, with 12 bases between them. DNA for the CDR3: TGCGCCAGCAGGCCCGACGGAGATGAAGCTTTCTTT. Translating gives CASRPDGDEAFF.

The V and J genes are TRBV27 and TRBJ2-3; D ambiguous. Trimming shortened V by 0 bases and J by 2 bases, and 9 bases separated the two germline ends. The CDR3 is 15 residues long. From germline, CDR1 is MNHEY and CDR2 SMNVEV (reference sequence). CDR3 protein: CASSLSGRDTDTQYF. The CDR3 bases are TGTGCCAGCAGTTTATCGGGCAGAGACACAGATACGCAGTATTTT.

The chain links TRBV30 to TRBJ1-6; D might be TRBD1 (5 bases). The V gene's germline CDR1 is GTSNPN and CDR2 SVGIG (reference sequence). The CDR3 runs to 12 residues. V shed 4 bases and J shed 13 bases, with 14 bases lying between them. CDR3 nucleotide sequence: TGTGCCTGGAAGGGGCAGGGAATCCCCCTCCACTTT. Translated: CAWKGQGIPLHF.

This clone was observed a few times. The V gene is TRBV30, the J gene TRBJ1-5, with D hard to call. The CDR3 extends over 13 amino acids. The V and J ends lost 1 base and 11 bases respectively, with 15 bases between them. Germline V gene lookup returns CDR1 GTSNPN and CDR2 SVGIG (reference sequence). This CDR3 reads CAWSDWDGEAQHF. CDR3 bases: TGTGCCTGGAGTGATTGGGATGGGGAGGCCCAGCATTTT.

V usage is TRBV2 and J usage is TRBJ1-2; the match to TRBD1 covers 7 bases. The germline CDR1 and CDR2 sequences are SNHLY and FYNNEI. The V segment lost 8 bases and the J segment 5 bases; nucleotides outside the gene matches: 8. This CDR3 has 13 amino acids. As DNA, the CDR3 is TGTGCCAGCTCAGACAGGGACGGTTATGGCTACACCTTC. This encodes CASSDRDGYGYTF.

The sample holds one count of this clone. The chain combines TRBV27 with TRBJ2-2, with 7 bases lining up with TRBD2. V dropped 5 bases and J dropped 8; count of bases not matched to a gene: 5. The germline V gene encodes CDR1 MNHEY and CDR2 SMNVEV (reference sequence). There are 13 residues in the CDR3. This chain's CDR3 is CASSTSGRGELFF. CDR3 nucleotides: TGTGCCAGCAGTACCTCCGGGAGGGGGGAGCTGTTTTTT.

The V gene is TRBV14, the J gene TRBJ2-7, with a tentative D call TRBD1 (6 bases). V lost 2 bases to trimming and J lost 6 bases, with 14 bases between them. The CDR3 is made up of 14 amino acids. Germline V gives CDR1 SGHDN, CDR2 FVKESK. The CDR3 loop is CASSQNREKAEQYF. CDR3 bases: TGTGCCAGCAGCCAAAACAGGGAGAAGGCCGAGCAGTACTTC. The complete variable domain, with remaining parts taken from reference TRBV14 and TRBJ2-7, reads EAGVTQFPSHSVIEKGQTVTLRCDPISGHDNLYWYRRVMGKEIKFLLHFVKESKQDESGMPNNRFLAERTGGTYSTLKVQPAELEDSGVYFCASSQNREKAEQYFGPGTRLTVT.

This chain connects TRBV21-1 to TRBJ2-2; whether TRBD2, the table's D call, matches the DNA was not checked. TRBV21-1 is annotated as a pseudogene. The CDR3 has 14 residues. The CDR3 nucleotides are TGTGCCAGCATTAGGACTATGGGCACCGGGGAGCTGTTTTTT. It codes for CASIRTMGTGELFF.

V and J are TRBV9 and TRBJ2-7; no reliable D call. CDR1 is SGDLS, CDR2 YYNGEE, per germline. CDR3 length equals 14 residues. V was shortened by 3 bases and J by 2 bases, with 12 bases between the two germline ends. Here the CDR3 DNA reads TGTGCCAGCAGCGCCGTCGGCGCGGCCTACGAGCAGTACTTC. It specifies CASSAVGAAYEQYF.

The genes are TRBV11-2 and TRBJ2-7; 10 bases are shared with TRBD2. The ends lost 1 base at V and 3 bases at J; junction bases unmatched: 3. The CDR3 totals 15 residues. In germline, CDR1 is SGHAT, CDR2 FQNNGV. This chain's CDR3 is CASSLAPSGGYEQYF. The CDR3, as DNA: TGTGCCAGCAGCTTAGCACCTAGCGGGGGCTACGAGCAGTACTTC.